This entry is about one TCR beta chain. The method was immunoSEQ multiplex PCR; TCRdb's version includes in-frame clones alone and lacks a portion of them. This sample has tens of thousands of clones, with roughly nine tenths found just once. Trimming removed 6 bases at V and 0 bases at J, with 12 bases between. The CDR3 is made up of 15 amino acids. Germline V lookup: CDR1 MNHNS, CDR2 SASEGT. The sample comes from a study of OX40 agonist ivuxolimab in advanced cancers. The rearrangement joins TRBV6-1 to TRBJ2-1; possibly TRBD1 for D (5 bases). Source: CD4+ or CD8+ T cells sorted from blood, taken in a trial of the OX40 agonist ivuxolimab. This TCR derives from an adult with an advanced solid tumor such as melanoma, head and neck, liver or kidney cancer. CDR3: CASREYDSSYNEQFF. CDR3 coding DNA: TGTGCCAGCAGGGAGTACGACAGCTCCTACAATGAGCAGTTCTTC.